The rows below give T cell receptor beta chains drawn from one sample of a study of T cell responses to AZD1222 COVID-19 vaccine. TCRdb keeps only in-frame clones here, not all; method: immunoSEQ multiplex PCR. The data hold 140,000 to 150,000 clones, with around 90% observed a single time. The specimen comprised peripheral blood, sampled 28 days after the second dose of the MenACWY control vaccine. These receptors were collected from an adult who received the MenACWY meningococcal vaccine as a control. Each CDR3 is given with its conserved first and last residue. D genes are given only for firm matches. Expanded clones are given a class, and other clones once, few, many or no size at all.

D | J | V | size | DNA | CDR3
. | TRBJ2-7 | TRBV28 | . | TGTGCCAGCAGTGGCAGACCGGGACTGGCCTCACGCGAGCAGTACTTC | CASSGRPGLASREQYF
. | TRBJ1-1 | TRBV2 | . | TGTGCCAGCAGAACCCATCTGGGGAACACTGAAGCTTTCTTT | CASRTHLGNTEAFF
. | TRBJ1-4 | TRBV29-1 | . | TGCAGCGTCCCCCTCGGGACTAATGAAAAACTGTTTTTT | CSVPLGTNEKLFF
. | TRBJ2-7 | TRBV7-8 | . | TGTGCCAGCAGCAAGTCCGGGGGCGCTTACGAGCAGTACTTC | CASSKSGGAYEQYF
TRBD1 | TRBJ1-3 | TRBV13 | . | TGTGCCAGCAGCTCTACCGGGACAGGGGGATTGTCCGCTGGAAACACCATATATTTT | CASSSTGTGGLSAGNTIYF
TRBD2 | TRBJ2-1 | TRBV6-5 | . | TGTGCCAGCAGTACTCGGGGCGGGGGGTTTGATGAGCAGTTCTTC | CASSTRGGGFDEQFF
. | TRBJ2-7 | TRBV3-1/TRBV3-2 | . | TGTGCCAGCAGCCGAGGGACCAACGAGCAGTACTTC | CASSRGTNEQYF
TRBD1 | TRBJ1-2 | TRBV12-3/TRBV12-4 | . | TGTGCCAGCACCCGGACAGGGTTTGGCTACACCTTC | CASTRTGFGYTF
TRBD1 | TRBJ1-1 | TRBV6-5 | once | TGTGCCAGCAACCAATGGTCAGGGGGCACTGAAGCTTTCTTT | CASNQWSGGTEAFF
TRBD1 | TRBJ2-7 | TRBV20-1 | . | TGCAGTGCTCGACAGGGTCCCGAGCAGTACTTC | CSARQGPEQYF
. | TRBJ2-2 | TRBV5-1 | . | TGCGCCAGCAGCTTGGCCGGCGGAAACACCGGGGAGCTGTTTTTT | CASSLAGGNTGELFF
. | TRBJ1-6 | TRBV7-2 | . | TGTGCCAGCAGCTTACAGGAGAATTCACCCCTCCACTTT | CASSLQENSPLHF
. | TRBJ2-7 | TRBV3-1/TRBV3-2 | . | TGTGCCAGCAGCCAAACGTCCGAGCAGTACTTC | CASSQTSEQYF
. | TRBJ1-1 | TRBV3-1/TRBV3-2 | . | TGTGCCAGCAGCCCGAAGGACAAAAACACTGAAGCTTTCTTT | CASSPKDKNTEAFF
TRBD1 | TRBJ2-7 | TRBV7-9 | . | TGTGCCAGCAGCTTAGGACAGGGTAACAACGAGCAGTACTTC | CASSLGQGNNEQYF
TRBD1 | TRBJ1-1 | TRBV7-6 | . | TGTGCCAGCAGCCAATGGACAGGGGGGGTGAGCACTGAAGCTTTCTTT | CASSQWTGGVSTEAFF
. | TRBJ1-2 | TRBV11-2 | once | TGTGCCAGCAGCTCCCTAGGGGGAAACTATGGCTACACCTTC | CASSSLGGNYGYTF